This section outlines one TCR beta chain sequence together with its context. The clone's antigen remains unknown. No per-base quality is available; no much larger clone lies one base away. The CDR3 regions of human TCRbeta chains were subjected to immunosequencing. Under the source paper's analysis protocol: Repertoire TCRs were checked for matches against a reference library of SARS-CoV-2-specific TCRs that had been generated using the MIRA antigen-specificity platform. Breadth meant the fraction of unique TCRs that were SARS-CoV-2-associated, whereas depth meant the fraction of total T cells that were SARS-CoV-2-associated. Using the MIRA data, every spike-specific TCR was mapped to the spike region that the TCR reacted to and assigned to either a CD4 or a CD8 class. Log10-transformed breadth and depth values were compared by one-way ANOVA with Sidak's multiple comparisons tests. TCRdb provides this immuneACCESS table in a form limited to in-frame rearrangements. Some clones are lacking; in checked studies, under half of them reflect an unresolved V gene, and why the rest are absent is not known. D and trimming come from the DNA, and the V and J calls and clone size come from that table. The sample records 130,000 or so clones, more than 75% of which are singletons. Clones ranked in the top ten supply around 0.98% of the sample.

These data originate in a study of T cell responses to AZD1222 COVID-19 vaccine (dated by TCRdb to the early 2020s). Regarding the complete study: A total of over 230 trial participants underwent TCR sequencing, of whom around 200 received two doses of AZD1222 and about 25 received two doses of the MenACWY control vaccine. Enrollment into the trials was organized by age into subgroups of 18-55, 56-69 and 70-plus years, and those subgroups contained about 150, 27 and 61 TCR-sequenced participants, respectively. The paper as a whole reports these results and caveats: Because no day 14 peak-response samples were available, the repertoires could be characterized only after the peak T cell response. Spike-specific TCR breadth and depth rose significantly after two AZD1222 doses compared with day 0 and with MenACWY recipients. In the small 56-69-year group, the increase in depth fell short of significance, most likely because of low power. Participants were mostly white British, with more females than males. The authors suggested clonal diversity may have been underestimated. Vaccine-associated CD4 TCRs spanned the whole spike protein, with dominant responses in regions 160-218 and 743-854. Conclusions about previously exposed vaccinees are limited, since just 6 or 7 AZD1222 recipients were seropositive for SARS-CoV-2 at baseline. Epitopes outside the regions mutated in the B.1.351 and B.1.1.7 variants were reportedly recognized by nearly half of the unique spike-specific TCRs.

Taken with the paper, the label for time point translates to: about 28 days (+/-7) after the second vaccine dose. AZD1222 recipients with second doses at about 4 weeks or about 12 weeks were pooled, because spike-specific TCR depth and breadth did not differ between schedules. Vaccinee samples were obtained from the UK trials COV001 and COV002, which included a single-blind randomized controlled phase 2/3 trial of AZD1222 (ChAdOx1 nCoV-19) in healthy adults. For TCRbeta chain sequencing, PBMC samples were collected from trial participants at day 0 and at day 28 after the second dose. Clipping removes 1 base from V and 7 bases from J, with 6 as the unmatched junction base count. CDR3 length: 16 amino acids, cysteine to phenylalanine. The DNA shown is the 48-base CDR3, in frame from base 1. CDR1 and CDR2 (SGHDT, YYEEEE) derive from the germline V gene.

This TCR was recovered from an adult who received the AZD1222 COVID-19 vaccine. Sample: peripheral blood, taken 28 days after the second AZD1222 dose. In this chain, TRBV5-6 is recombined with TRBJ1-6, with 9 junctional bases fitting TRBD1. Read as DNA, the sequence is TGTGCCAGCAGCTTGTATGGGACAGGGTTCAATTCACCCCTCCACTTT. Translated, it reads CASSLYGTGFNSPLHF.